This is a list of T cell receptor beta chains from one sample in a study of blood T cells in healthy people across ages. Each CDR3 protein is one row after TCRdb ran MiXCR on the 5' RACE reads. The table lists around 870,000 distinct CDR3 sequences, about 28% of them singletons. Sequenced input: blood. The receptors shown here come from a woman of 80 years or more in good health. Both conserved end residues are part of each CDR3. D genes are given only for firm matches. For some rows the clone size is stated as once, few or many, or as a class when expanded; others skip it.

TRBV24-1,many,TRBD1,TRBJ2-1,TGTGCCACCAGTGATTTAGGACAGGGGGCATGGAATGAGCAGTTCTTC,CATSDLGQGAWNEQFF
TRBV20-1,few,.,TRBJ2-2,TGCAGTGCTAGAGATCTAAGTAGGGGGTCGGCCACCGGGGAGCTGTTTTTT,CSARDLSRGSATGELFF
TRBV2,many,TRBD1,TRBJ2-1,TGTGCCAGCAGCGCGGACAGGGGGTCCTACAATGAGCAGTTCTTC,CASSADRGSYNEQFF
TRBV13,.,.,TRBJ2-2,TGTGCCAGCAGCTTAGAGCCCCTTTGGGCGAACACCGGGGAGCTGTTTTTT,CASSLEPLWANTGELFF
TRBV5-5,few,TRBD1,TRBJ2-3,TGTGCCAGCAGCTTGGGGACAGGGTTGGGGGATACGCAGTATTTT,CASSLGTGLGDTQYF
TRBV12-3/TRBV12-4,many,TRBD2,TRBJ2-3,TGTGCCAGCGGAAAATGGGGGGGGGCAGATACGCAGTATTTT,CASGKWGGADTQYF
TRBV7-2,.,.,TRBJ2-7,TGTGCCAGCAGCCAGTGGGTGCCCTACGAGCAGTACTTC,CASSQWVPYEQYF
TRBV7-2,many,.,TRBJ2-1,TGTGCCAGCGGAATGGACTATCAGAATGAGCAGTTCTTC,CASGMDYQNEQFF
TRBV7-9,many,.,TRBJ2-1,TGTGCCAGCAGCTTTAACGGGGGGCGCAATGAGCAGTTCTTC,CASSFNGGRNEQFF
TRBV28,few,.,TRBJ1-1,TGTGCCAGCAGTTCCTCCGGGACATTGAACACTGAAGCTTTCTTT,CASSSSGTLNTEAFF
TRBV15,few,TRBD1,TRBJ2-2,TGTGCCACCACGGACAGGGGGCTGAACACCGGGGAGCTGTTTTTT,CATTDRGLNTGELFF
TRBV6-1,.,.,TRBJ1-5,TGTGCCAGCAGTGCACAGGGTTGGCAGCCCCAGCATTTT,CASSAQGWQPQHF
TRBV24-1,few,.,TRBJ2-1,TGTGCCACCAGTGAAGCCGCCAGGGCAAATGAGCAGTTCTTC,CATSEAARANEQFF
TRBV15,many,TRBD1,TRBJ1-5,TGTGCCACCAGCAGAGAAGCAGGGGGCAACAATCAGCCCCAGCATTTT,CATSREAGGNNQPQHF
TRBV7-9,.,.,TRBJ1-2,TGTGCCAGCAGCTTAGGTTTACAGCAGGACGGTAACTATGGCTACACCTTC,CASSLGLQQDGNYGYTF
TRBV5-1,many,.,TRBJ2-7,TGCGCCAGCAGAATTCGGGGGGCCCACGAGCAGTACTTC,CASRIRGAHEQYF
TRBV12-3/TRBV12-4,many,TRBD1,TRBJ2-3,TGTGCCAGCAGTCCGGGACAGGGATTTCTAGATACGCAGTATTTT,CASSPGQGFLDTQYF
TRBV4-3,many,.,TRBJ2-3,TGCGCCAGCAGCCTCCACCTGACAGCCACAGATACGCAGTATTTT,CASSLHLTATDTQYF
TRBV28,.,.,TRBJ2-3,TGTGCCAGCAGTTGGGGCGTAGGGGGCACAGATACGCAGTATTTT,CASSWGVGGTDTQYF
TRBV6-5,many,TRBD1,TRBJ1-2,TGTGCCAGCAGTTACTTCGACAGGGGTGGCTACACCTTC,CASSYFDRGGYTF
TRBV4-2,many,TRBD1,TRBJ1-2,TGTGCCAGCAGCCAAGATTGGACAGGGAACTATGGCTACACCTTC,CASSQDWTGNYGYTF
TRBV30,.,.,TRBJ1-1,TGTGCCTGGAGTCCGACGGCGAACACTGAAGCTTTCTTT,CAWSPTANTEAFF
TRBV20-1,few,.,TRBJ1-4,TGCAGTGCTCTTCACAGGTCCCGGGATGAAAAACTGTTTTTT,CSALHRSRDEKLFF
TRBV7-9,few,.,TRBJ1-1,TGTGCCAGCAGCTTAGGGGCAGAGGCTGAAGCTTTCTTT,CASSLGAEAEAFF
TRBV20-1,many,.,TRBJ1-5,TGCAGTGCTCGGGACGGAAATCAGCCCCAGCATTTT,CSARDGNQPQHF